This TCR beta chain came from a study of radiotherapy plus CTLA-4 blockade in lung cancer. For the study at large: Disease control reached more than 25%, with objective responses in 15% to 20%. Whole-study results and caveats: Researchers report tumor-derived TCR clones expanding in blood after radiotherapy plus ipilimumab. Interferon-beta, together with early blood T cell clone dynamics, reportedly best predicted response.

Patients in the study, people with chemo-refractory metastatic non-small-cell lung cancer, received focal radiation plus ipilimumab CTLA-4 blockade. Remarks on this clone: Its antigen is unidentified.

The CDR3 sequence is 15 residues long. Using immunoSEQ multiplex PCR, the repertoire was profiled, and TCRdb retains in-frame clones only, with some absent. The repertoire holds more than 75,000 clones, with roughly 80% as singletons. The specimen was peripheral blood, collected from a patient treated with radiotherapy plus ipilimumab. The source of this sequence is a human donor with non-small cell lung cancer that progressed on radiotherapy plus ipilimumab. The V and J genes are TRBV21-1 and TRBJ1-5; the table's D call of TRBD1 was not tested on the DNA. TRBV21-1 is a recognized pseudogene. CDR3 DNA sequence: TGTGCCAGCAGCATCGGACAGGGGGCGGCCCAGCCCCAGCATTTT. This translates into CASSIGQGAAQPQHF.